The 11 T cell receptor beta chains listed next were all sequenced from one sample in a study of blood T cell repertoires in COVID-19. Assay: immunoSEQ multiplex PCR; the TCRdb copy retains only in-frame clones and omits some. The data hold 25,000 to 35,000 clones, with 86% observed a single time. Source material: peripheral blood. The receptors originated from a human donor with active COVID-19. The donor label of this sample is uncertain.

The chain combines TRBV4-2 with TRBJ1-5, with D possibly matching TRBD1 (6 bases). The length of the CDR3 is 16 residues. Germline CDR1 is LGHNA and CDR2 is YNFKEQ. V lost 3 bases, J lost 4 bases, and 16 bases lay in between. CDR3 sequence: CASSHQEGGENQPQHF. CDR3 bases: TGTGCCAGCAGCCATCAGGAGGGGGGGGAAAATCAGCCCCAGCATTTT.

This chain uses TRBV7-8 with TRBJ1-1; the D gene is possibly TRBD1 (6 bases). Germline-derived CDR1 and CDR2 are SGHVS and FQNEAQ. The V and J ends lost 5 bases and 7 bases respectively, with 17 bases between them. The CDR3 is 14 amino acids. This CDR3 is CASSPQAGDIEAFF. In DNA form, the CDR3 reads TGTGCCAGCAGCCCACAGGCAGGGGACATTGAAGCTTTCTTT.

This sequence joins TRBV5-4 and TRBJ2-3, with a tentative D call TRBD2 (6 bases). Trimming removed 4 bases from V and 0 bases from J, with 15 bases in between. CDR3 size: 16 residues. The germline V gene has CDR1 SGHNT and CDR2 YYREEE (reference sequence). The CDR3, as DNA: TGTGCCAGCAGCCCCGGGGGTAGCGGTAGCACAGATACGCAGTATTTT. The encoded protein is CASSPGGSGSTDTQYF.

The J gene is TRBJ2-1, the V gene TRBV28, with 12 bases matching TRBD2. In germline, CDR1 is MDHEN, CDR2 SYDVKM. The V segment lost 10 bases and the J segment 10 bases; nucleotides outside the gene matches: 14. This CDR3 region has 15 residues. CDR3 sequence reads: CATNDGASGRAEQFF. In DNA form, the CDR3 reads TGTGCCACCAATGACGGAGCTAGCGGGAGGGCCGAGCAGTTCTTC.

The DNA of the CDR3 is TGTGCCAGCTCACCAAGTCCCCTAGCGGGCTTGATAGATACGCAGTATTTT. This encodes CASSPSPLAGLIDTQYF. The chain couples TRBV18 to TRBJ2-3, with 8 bases fitting TRBD2. Germline V gene lookup returns CDR1 KGHSH and CDR2 LQKENI. The CDR3 is 17 amino acids. Trimming took 2 bases from V and 5 from J; bases not matched to a gene: 12.

A few counts support this clone. The chain recombines TRBV2 with TRBJ2-7, with unresolved D. V dropped 3 bases and J dropped 0 bases, with 9 bases sitting between them. Germline CDR1 SNHLY, CDR2 FYNNEI. The CDR3 runs 14 residues. Written as DNA, the CDR3 is TGTGCCAGCAGTGATCACGGCGGCTCCTACGAGCAGTACTTC. Encoded protein: CASSDHGGSYEQYF.

V and J are TRBV2 and TRBJ2-2; possibly TRBD2 for D (5 bases). Germline V gene lookup returns CDR1 SNHLY and CDR2 FYNNEI. Trimming cost V 4 bases and J 0 bases, with 9 bases left between them. The length of the CDR3 is 15 residues. Here the CDR3 reads CASSGLGANTGELFF. The CDR3 DNA reads as TGTGCCAGCAGTGGGCTCGGGGCGAACACCGGGGAGCTGTTTTTT.

J is TRBJ2-3 and V is TRBV19, with D perhaps TRBD2 (6 bases). Trimming pared 8 bases from V and 3 bases from J, leaving 9 bases between. Germline CDR1 reads LNHDA; CDR2 reads SQIVND (reference sequence). The CDR3 spans 12 residues. The CDR3 nucleotides are TGTGCCAGTGGAGGGGCTACAGATACGCAGTATTTT. This translates into CASGGATDTQYF.

J is TRBJ2-7 and V is TRBV9; 10 nucleotides agree with TRBD2. Looked up from germline, CDR1 is SGDLS and CDR2 is YYNGEE. This CDR3 has 15 amino acids. With V trimmed by 0 bases and J by 2 bases, 2 bases remained unmatched. DNA of the CDR3: TGTGCCAGCAGCGTAGCCCTAGCGGGGGCCTACGAGCAGTACTTC. Protein: CASSVALAGAYEQYF.

Note on this clone: At one boundary the junction diverges from the germline segment, which might be a read error. The chain combines TRBV7-2 with TRBJ2-5, with D possibly TRBD2 on 7 matching bases. Per the germline V gene, CDR1 is SGHTA and CDR2 is FQGNSA. The CDR3 consists of 17 residues. CDR3 DNA: TGTGCCAGCAGCTTAGCGGCAGCTCCGGGGGGACAAGGGACCCAGTACTTC. It codes for CASSLAAAPGGQGTQYF.

The V gene is TRBV2, the J gene TRBJ2-3, with a possible D match to TRBD1 (6 bases). CDR1 is SNHLY, CDR2 FYNNEI, per germline. The CDR3 has 15 amino acids. V was shortened by 6 bases and J by 4 bases, with 17 bases between the two germline ends. CDR3 nucleotide sequence: TGTGCCAGCAGGGGGGCGATTGGGGTTGCAGATACGCAGTATTTT. This codes for CASRGAIGVADTQYF.